This T cell receptor (beta chain) came from a study of blood T cell repertoires in COVID-19 (dated by TCRdb to 2020 to 2022). For the study in its entirety: Samples from collaborators originated in the United States, Italy and Spain and spanned both the acute and convalescent phases of COVID-19. Samples came from the ongoing ImmuneRACE study (first 160 participants) plus 1,254 subjects from 6 global collaborators. The repertoires were released in a freely available public database intended as a resource for research on the immune response to SARS-CoV-2. Where available, HLA class I and class II types were obtained from metadata supplied by the sample provider rather than from assay-based typing. Subjects who had been exposed to COVID-19, were actively infected with it, or had recovered from it provided the deeply sampled blood TCRbeta repertoires that made up the dataset. A de-identified subject ID, COVID-19 status, age in years and sex were almost always included in the sample metadata. The prospective study material was composed of cDNA or gDNA derived from T cells, B-cell-depleted T cells, or PBMCs.

As to this clone: Its target antigen remains unknown. No base quality values were provided; no much bigger clone lies one nucleotide off.

Participants in the prospective study were aged about 18 to 100 years, lived in under 30 United States geographic areas, and enrolled through a virtual design. In the prospective study, participants were assigned to cohorts based on the clinical history participants reported in a screening survey and a study questionnaire. A participant counted as exposed if, within 2 weeks of entering the study, that participant had been in contact with someone who had a PCR-confirmed or clinician-diagnosed COVID-19 case. Each participant in the prospective study had whole blood, serum and a nasopharyngeal or oropharyngeal swab collected by mobile phlebotomists. Additional blood draws and questionnaires over an approximately two-month period could optionally be provided by prospective study participants. Blood samples from the prospective study were shipped frozen or at room temperature prior to DNA extraction.

TCRbeta CDR3 regions were amplified from genomic DNA by means of the immunoSEQ Assay, a bias-controlled multiplex PCR. As for the authors' bioinformatics: The number of nucleated cells in each sample was estimated by amplification of reference gene primers within the assay. To quantify the absolute abundance of each unique TCRbeta CDR3 rearrangement, sequence reads were collapsed and filtered. Productive Simpson clonality was computed per sample as the square root of Simpson's diversity index over productive rearrangements. TCRdb holds this immuneACCESS table with in-frame rearrangements only. Some clones are missing; in checked studies, unresolved V genes explain under half, and the rest has no known cause. V and J calls and clone size follow that table, whereas D and trimming were derived from the DNA. A total of about 250,000 clones appear in this sample, roughly 88% of them only once. The ten largest clones capture about 3.1% of the sample.

Overall study outcomes, separate from this receptor: The quantity of clinical and demographic metadata differed by source and by participant and was supplied without curation.

The sample comprised PBMCs or T cells enriched from blood (not recorded which). This sequence originates from a woman in her thirties or forties who had been exposed to COVID-19.

The CDR3 protein: CASRQGAWETQYF. The DNA sequence follows: TGTGCCAGTAGACAGGGGGCCTGGGAGACCCAGTACTTC. The chain employs TRBV19 and TRBJ2-5; TRBD1 lines up with 9 middle nucleotides. V is cut back by 6 bases and J by 5 bases, with 4 bases in the junction unmatched. The CDR3 sequence holds 13 residues, the cysteine and phenylalanine included. CDR3 DNA is the only sequence kept; it has 39 bases, read in frame from the first base. In the germline V gene (reference sequence), CDR1 corresponds to LNHDA and CDR2 to SQIVND. The variable domain in full, with residues beyond the CDR3 obtained from the reference TRBV19 and TRBJ2-5 genes, is DGGITQSPKYLFRKEGQNVTLSCEQNLNHDAMYWYRQDPGQGLRLIYYSQIVNDFQKGDIAEGYSVSREKKESFPLTVTSAQKNPTAFYLCASRQGAWETQYFGPGTRLLVL.